Below, 18 T cell receptor beta chains from the same sample are listed, as sequenced in a study of identical twins. TCRdb re-analysed the 5' RACE reads in MiXCR, keeping a single row per CDR3 protein. Of around 1.7 million distinct CDR3 sequences in the sample, roughly 35% were seen once. Sequenced input: cord blood. The receptor set was obtained from a newborn girl in good health.

This clonotype was recorded once. The chain carries TRBV5-1 and TRBJ1-1, with TRBD1 as a possible D gene (6 bases). CDR3 length equals 15 residues. From germline, CDR1 is SGHRS and CDR2 YFSETQ. Trimming pared 4 bases from V and 4 bases from J, leaving 17 bases between. The chain's CDR3 is CASSQQTQGRTEAFF. CDR3 bases: TGCGCCAGCAGCCAACAGACACAGGGTCGCACTGAAGCTTTCTTT. Filled out from reference TRBV5-1 and TRBJ1-1, the complete variable domain reads KAGVTQTPRYLIKTRGQQVTLSCSPISGHRSVSWYQQTPGQGLQFLFEYFSETQRNKGNFPGRFSGRQFSNSRSEMNVSTLELGDSALYLCASSQQTQGRTEAFFGQGTRLTVV.

This clonotype has more than one count but fewer than ten. The V and J genes are TRBV28 and TRBJ2-7; TRBD2 agrees at 9 bases. Germline-derived CDR1 and CDR2 are MDHEN and SYDVKM. There are 13 residues in the CDR3. The CDR3 coding sequence is TGTGCGGTTAGGGCTAGCGGGACCTACGAGCAGTACTTC. Its protein product is CAVRASGTYEQYF. The full variable domain, its missing parts supplied by reference TRBV28 and TRBJ2-7, is DVKVTQSSRYLVKRTGEKVFLECVQDMDHENMFWYRQDPGLGLRLIYFSYDVKMKEKGDIPEGYSVSREKKERFSLILESASTNQTSMYLCAVRASGTYEQYFGPGTRLTVT.

Regarding this clonotype: This may be a read error, as it is one base from a much larger clone. V usage is TRBV6-1 and J usage is TRBJ1-1, with TRBD1 as a possible D gene (6 bases). CDR3 length: 17 amino acids. Deletions cut 11 bases from V and 0 bases from J, with 25 bases between. Per germline, CDR1 MNHNS and CDR2 SASEGT. The CDR3 protein is CAGKFRGQSLLNTEAFF. The CDR3 region has the DNA TGTGCCGGCAAATTCCGAGGACAGAGCCTATTGAACACTGAAGCTTTCTTT.

The rearrangement links TRBV19 to TRBJ1-4, with D unresolved. The germline V and J ends were trimmed by 6 bases and 8 bases, with 16 bases remaining between them. Germline assignment: CDR1 LNHDA and CDR2 SQIVND (reference sequence). The CDR3 extends over 14 amino acids. In nucleotides, the CDR3 is TGTGCCAGTAGCATCTACGGAACTCAGGAAAAACTGTTTTTT. This codes for CASSIYGTQEKLFF.

This clonotype appeared once. V gene TRBV28 combines with J gene TRBJ1-1; D gene unclear. V was pared by 2 bases and J by 11 bases, with 12 bases between. CDR3 length equals 12 residues. Germline lookup yields CDR1 MDHEN and CDR2 SYDVKM. The CDR3 spells CASSLDLSRAFF. The CDR3 DNA sequence: TGTGCCAGCAGTTTAGACCTTTCGAGGGCTTTCTTT.

This clonotype was picked up a small number of times. The chain's CDR3 is CASSGLAGEWRNEQFF. The CDR3 nucleotides are TGTGCCAGCAGCGGGCTAGCGGGAGAATGGAGGAATGAGCAGTTCTTC. The chain uses TRBV21-1 and TRBJ2-1; the table's TRBD2 call for D was not verified on the DNA. TRBV21-1 is a pseudogene. CDR3 size: 16 residues.

This clonotype appeared a few times. This sequence may be a read error, since a much larger clone differs from it by one base. This chain uses TRBV24-1 with TRBJ2-3; 10 nucleotides align to TRBD2. The germline gives CDR1 KGHDR, CDR2 SFDVKD. With 6 bases clipped from V and 4 bases from J, the junction kept 0 bases outside the gene matches. The CDR3 is 13 amino acids. The CDR3 nucleotides are TGTGCCACCAGTAGCGGGGGGGCAGATACGCAGTATTTT. Amino acid sequence: CATSSGGADTQYF.

The chain couples TRBV27 to TRBJ2-7, with 8 bases lining up with TRBD1. Germline loops: CDR1 MNHEY, CDR2 SMNVEV (reference sequence). CDR3 length: 15 amino acids. V lost 3 bases to trimming and J lost 0 bases; unmatched junction nucleotides: 4. CDR3 amino acids: CASSFPDRVSYEQYF. Written as DNA, the CDR3 is TGTGCCAGCAGTTTCCCGGACAGGGTCTCCTACGAGCAGTACTTC.

This clonotype was picked up a small number of times. CDR3 sequence reads: CASRRTDRGYNEQFF. The CDR3 DNA sequence: TGTGCCAGCAGACGAACGGACAGGGGATACAATGAGCAGTTCTTC. The rearrangement links TRBV6-6 to TRBJ2-1; 9 bases align to TRBD1. CDR3 length: 15 amino acids. The V and J ends lost 6 bases and 4 bases, in that order; junction bases with no gene match: 7. CDR1 is MNHNY and CDR2 is SVGAGI in the germline V gene (reference sequence).

The V and J genes are TRBV19 and TRBJ2-3, with a weak D call TRBD1 (5 bases). The CDR3 spans 15 residues. V was clipped by 4 bases and J by 1 base, with 12 bases between them. CDR1 and CDR2 from the germline V gene are LNHDA and SQIVND (reference sequence). Here the CDR3 DNA reads TGTGCCAGTAGTAAAATCTCGACAGGCACAGATACGCAGTATTTT. This codes for CASSKISTGTDTQYF.

The V and J genes are TRBV7-2 and TRBJ2-4; D ambiguous. Trimming shortened V by 0 bases and J by 0 bases, and 9 bases separated the two germline ends. In germline, CDR1 is SGHTA, CDR2 FQGNSA. The CDR3 extends over 16 amino acids. The CDR3 DNA sequence: TGTGCCAGCAGCTTAGCAAGGCAGGTAGCCAAAAACATTCAGTACTTC. Its translation is CASSLARQVAKNIQYF. Variable domain in full (rest from reference TRBV7-2 and TRBJ2-4): GAGVSQSPSNKVTEKGKDVELRCDPISGHTALYWYRQSLGQGLEFLIYFQGNSAPDKSGLPSDRFSAERTGGSVSTLTIQRTQQEDSAVYLCASSLARQVAKNIQYFGAGTRLSVL.

At least ten counts were recorded for this clonotype. The rearrangement uses TRBV28 and TRBJ2-7; TRBD1 is a possible D gene (5 bases). The CDR3 has 13 amino acids. V was pared by 2 bases and J by 5 bases, with 10 bases between. Germline V gene data show CDR1 as MDHEN and CDR2 as SYDVKM. The CDR3 nucleotides are TGTGCCAGCAGTTTACGACAGTTCCACGAGCAGTACTTC. It yields the protein CASSLRQFHEQYF.

For this clonotype: A read error may explain this, as a much larger clone is one base away. This sequence joins TRBV29-1 and TRBJ1-2; TRBD1 aligns across 12 bases. V dropped 5 bases and J dropped 5; count of bases not matched to a gene: 3. The germline gives CDR1 SQVTM, CDR2 ANQGSEA. CDR3 length: 13 amino acids. CDR3 bases: TGCAGCGTTCAGGGACAGGGGGCTTATGGCTACACCTTC. It is translated as CSVQGQGAYGYTF.

The V and J genes are TRBV6-1 and TRBJ2-3; D unresolved. The V end was cut by 2 bases, the J end by 2 bases, with 11 bases between. Germline lookup yields CDR1 MNHNS and CDR2 SASEGT. The CDR3 covers 15 residues. DNA of the CDR3: TGTGCCAGCAGTGAATACACAGCGCTCACAGATACGCAGTATTTT. Its protein product is CASSEYTALTDTQYF.

This clonotype appeared a few times. The chain joins TRBV20-1 to TRBJ1-2; 8 positions match TRBD1. Germline trimming cut 6 bases from V and 4 bases from J; bases unmatched to any gene: 13. CDR3 length equals 15 residues. From germline, CDR1 is DFQATT and CDR2 SNEGSKA (reference sequence). This CDR3 reads CSAADLDRASYGYTF. The CDR3 DNA reads as TGCAGTGCCGCAGACTTGGACAGGGCGTCCTATGGCTACACCTTC.

This clonotype was observed many times. This chain's CDR3 is CSVLTGNGQYEQYF. DNA for the CDR3: TGCAGCGTTTTGACAGGGAACGGACAGTACGAGCAGTACTTC. The rearrangement links TRBV29-1 to TRBJ2-7; 7 bases agree with TRBD1. Germline loops: CDR1 SQVTM, CDR2 ANQGSEA. CDR3 length equals 14 residues. V lost 5 bases, J lost 4 bases, and 11 bases stayed unmatched.

The CDR3 DNA follows: TGTGCCAGCAGTCTCGGGACAGGGGCAAGAGGCTACACCTTC. Encoded protein: CASSLGTGARGYTF. The chain combines TRBV27 with TRBJ1-2; 10 nucleotides line up with TRBD1. CDR1 is MNHEY and CDR2 is SMNVEV in the germline V gene (reference sequence). V trimming: 5 bases; J trimming: 8 bases; junction bases outside the gene matches: 8. This CDR3 contains 14 residues.

The chain is built from TRBV20-1 and TRBJ2-5, with unresolved D. The CDR3 is 15 residues long. Per germline, CDR1 DFQATT and CDR2 SNEGSKA (reference sequence). V was clipped by 5 bases and J by 4 bases, with 20 bases between them. CDR3 sequence: CSARKTRLPTETQYF. The DNA for the CDR3 is TGCAGTGCTCGAAAGACCCGCCTTCCAACAGAGACCCAGTACTTC.